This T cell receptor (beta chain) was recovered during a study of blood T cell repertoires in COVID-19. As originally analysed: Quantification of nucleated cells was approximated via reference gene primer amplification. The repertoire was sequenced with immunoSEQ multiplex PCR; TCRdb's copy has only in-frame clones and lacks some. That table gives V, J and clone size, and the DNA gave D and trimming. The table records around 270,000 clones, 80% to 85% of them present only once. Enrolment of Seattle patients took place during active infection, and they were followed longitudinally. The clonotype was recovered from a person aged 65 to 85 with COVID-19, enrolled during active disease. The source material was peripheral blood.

CDR3 residues: CASSFDRYQETQYF. DNA of the CDR3: TGTGCCAGCAGCTTCGACAGGTACCAAGAGACCCAGTACTTC. The chain recombines TRBV7-2 with TRBJ2-5, with a tentative D call TRBD1 (6 bases). This CDR3 contains 14 residues. With 3 bases removed from V and 0 bases from J, the gap between germline ends came to 8 bases. The V gene's germline CDR1 is SGHTA and CDR2 FQGNSA. The complete variable domain, with remaining parts taken from reference TRBV7-2 and TRBJ2-5, reads GAGVSQSPSNKVTEKGKDVELRCDPISGHTALYWYRQSLGQGLEFLIYFQGNSAPDKSGLPSDRFSAERTGGSVSTLTIQRTQQEDSAVYLCASSFDRYQETQYFGPGTRLLVL.